This entry is about one T cell receptor (beta chain). What this receptor recognizes is not known. Being one base from a much bigger clone, this may be a read error. The data were taken from a study of blood T cells in healthy people across ages (dated by TCRdb to between 2015 and 2016). Study-level background: In model experiments, template switching captured about one uniquely barcoded TCR beta cDNA molecule for every two T cells. To track age-related changes in TCR beta repertoire diversity, the study relied on deep sequencing normalized with unique cDNA molecular identifiers. Donors were grouped into four age groups: young (average roughly 17 years), middle-aged (roughly 38), aged (about 59) and long-lived (about 82). To avoid experimental bias, donors of different ages were spread randomly across the sequencing lanes. Using the same blood draw, the study looked at two additional independent replicas of 1 million unique cDNA reads for two donors, one aged 18 to 29 and the other aged 80 or older. Results and caveats for the whole study, not just this receptor: There was a strong correlation between observed TCR beta diversity and the percentage of naive T cells measured by flow cytometry. Conclusive comparison of naive and antigen-experienced compartments was prevented by the profiling of bulk unsorted PBMCs. Because donor CMV infection status was unknown, age-related changes in expanded clonotypes were potentially confounded. Compared with the aged group, the long-lived group had more naive CD4+ T cells, fewer expanded clones and increased TCR diversity, a pattern suggesting age selection. Estimates of total diversity based on one million sequenced T cells were regarded as lower bounds and as underestimates. As age increased, observed TCR beta diversity per million T cells dropped in a roughly linear way, and a significant reduction was already evident by age 40.

Libraries were prepared through 5' RACE. Data came from an Illumina HiSeq 2500. A second PCR of about 7 to 12 cycles was run with a J-beta primer mix and a sample-barcoded 5' primer. A template-switch 5' adaptor carrying 12 random nucleotides introduced a unique molecular identifier onto each TCR beta cDNA molecule. Each sample yielded at least 2.5 million CDR3-containing paired-end reads. The Mint cDNA synthesis kit, primed by a TRBC-specific oligonucleotide, was used to synthesize first-strand cDNA from all RNA. Following uracil-DNA glycosylase treatment, a first 18-cycle PCR with universal primers M1SS and BC2_uni_R was performed on all cDNA. The study's processing was this. For normalization, 1 million high-quality reads were randomly selected from each sample, with every read carrying a distinct molecular identifier. Reads sharing molecular identifiers were discarded rather than binned into consensus sequences. CDR3 identification, clonotype clustering and error correction used MiTCR with a Q25 quality threshold and the strictest error-elimination algorithm. A nonparametric unseen species model with Euler transformation was used to estimate lower-bound total TCR beta diversity. Starting from the raw public reads, TCRdb applied fastp trimming at Q25, assembled clones with MiXCR and retained in-frame beta chains. Rows merge per CDR3 protein into single entries with the most common DNA and genes. The V and J calls and clone size come from TCRdb's table, not from the authors' own analysis. Here the sample has approximately 730,000 distinct CDR3 sequences; 40% to 45% occur a single time. Clones ranked in the top ten supply 20% to 25% of the sample.

The CDR3 has 16 amino acids, counting the end cysteine and phenylalanine. Only the CDR3 portion is preserved as DNA: 48 bases, with reading frame beginning at the first base. CDR1 SQVTM and CDR2 ANQGSEA were looked up in the germline V gene. The germline V end is reduced by 7 bases and the J end by 0 bases; junction bases left unmatched: 13. The donors were roughly 40 Caucasian individuals from Russia, aged 6 to 90 years, who were systemically healthy. Each donor gave about 9.2 milliliters of peripheral blood, drawn into EDTA-treated Vacutainer tubes. PBMCs were isolated by Ficoll-Paque density-gradient centrifugation, with at least 7 million obtained per sample. Trizol reagent was used to extract total RNA from PBMCs, with at least 5 micrograms per sample. The percentages of naive CD45RAhigh/CD27high T cells were determined by flow cytometry on a PBMC aliquot from every donor.

This receptor was taken from a woman between 55 and 75 years old in good health. The rearranged segments are TRBV29-1 and TRBJ2-3, with 7 central nucleotides matching TRBD1. The sample consisted of blood. The bases are TGCAGCGGGGAACGTAGGACAGGACTTAGCACAGATACGCAGTATTTT. Its protein is CSGERRTGLSTDTQYF.